The rows below give T cell receptor beta chains drawn from one sample of a study of control samples from healthy donors and cancer patients. Using immunoSEQ multiplex PCR, the repertoire was profiled, and TCRdb retains in-frame clones only, with some absent. The sample lists approximately 120,000 clones; more than 85% were seen once. Sequencing was performed on blood. The source of these receptors is a woman aged 50 to 60 in good health. CDR3s include the opening cysteine and the closing phenylalanine or tryptophan. A D gene is named only where the DNA matches it firmly. Expanded clones get a size class; other rows say once, few or many, or leave the size out.

D gene	V gene	J gene	CDR3 length	clone size	CDR3 protein	CDR3 DNA
-	TRBV27	TRBJ1-3	16	-	CASSLIFPVSGNTIYF	TGTGCCAGCAGTTTAATTTTCCCGGTGTCTGGAAACACCATATATTTT
-	TRBV10-3	TRBJ2-7	11	once	CAISGLRAQYF	TGTGCCATCAGTGGGCTACGCGCTCAGTACTTC
-	TRBV7-2	TRBJ1-4	13	-	CASSLFRDEKLFF	TGTGCCAGCAGCTTATTTCGGGATGAAAAACTGTTTTTT
TRBD2	TRBV7-3	TRBJ2-5	14	-	CASRTGGRGETQYF	TGTGCCAGCAGAACTGGCGGGAGGGGAGAGACCCAGTACTTC
-	TRBV7-3	TRBJ2-1	16	-	CASSLSPPGVGNEQFF	TGTGCCAGCAGCTTAAGTCCTCCGGGAGTGGGAAATGAGCAGTTCTTC
TRBD1	TRBV11-2	TRBJ2-7	14	once	CASSRTGAAYEQYF	TGTGCCAGCAGCCGGACAGGGGCCGCTTACGAGCAGTACTTC
-	TRBV18	TRBJ2-7	16	-	CASSRETGTVSYEQYF	TGTGCCAGCTCACGGGAAACCGGGACTGTCTCCTACGAGCAGTACTTC
-	TRBV2	TRBJ1-4	12	-	CASSWGFEKLFF	TGTGCCAGCAGTTGGGGGTTTGAAAAACTGTTTTTT
-	TRBV4-3	TRBJ2-3	16	once	CASSGFGGGFTDTQYF	TGCGCCAGCAGCGGCTTTGGAGGGGGGTTCACAGATACGCAGTATTTT
TRBD2	TRBV7-3	TRBJ2-1	16	-	CASSLAGGLTYNEQFF	TGTGCCAGCAGCCTAGCGGGGGGGCTAACCTACAATGAGCAGTTCTTC
-	TRBV7-2	TRBJ2-2	15	-	CASSFVQSNTGELFF	TGTGCCAGCAGCTTTGTACAGTCGAACACCGGGGAGCTGTTTTTT
TRBD1	TRBV10-3	TRBJ1-6	14	-	CAIRQGQGNSPLHF	TGTGCCATCAGACAGGGACAGGGTAATTCACCCCTCCACTTT
-	TRBV4-3	TRBJ2-5	14	-	CASSQDDRVETQYF	TGCGCCAGCAGCCAAGATGATCGGGTCGAGACCCAGTACTTC
-	TRBV9	TRBJ2-1	14	-	CASSGGGSVNEQFF	TGTGCCAGCAGCGGTGGGGGTAGCGTCAATGAGCAGTTCTTC
-	TRBV2	TRBJ2-1	15	-	CASSGVGGRYSEQFF	TGTGCCAGCAGTGGCGTAGGGGGTCGATACTCTGAGCAGTTCTTC
-	TRBV2	TRBJ2-5	15	-	CASLGGRDGIETQYF	TGTGCCAGCTTAGGTGGCAGGGACGGAATAGAGACCCAGTACTTC
-	TRBV15	TRBJ2-6	15	-	CATSDRSSGANVLTF	TGTGCCACTTCCGACCGATCCTCTGGGGCCAACGTCCTGACTTTC
TRBD1	TRBV7-9	TRBJ1-2	19	-	CASSLESGQGARMAYGYTF	TGTGCCAGCAGCTTAGAATCGGGGCAGGGGGCGAGAATGGCTTATGGCTACACCTTC
-	TRBV27	TRBJ2-3	16	-	CASSPLKQRGRDTQYF	TGTGCCAGCAGTCCCCTGAAGCAGCGAGGAAGAGATACGCAGTATTTT
-	TRBV12-3/TRBV12-4	TRBJ2-4	13	-	CASSFLDKNIQYF	TGTGCCAGCAGTTTCTTAGACAAAAACATTCAGTACTTC
-	TRBV30	TRBJ1-2	14	-	CAWNYKDGYYGYTF	TGTGCCTGGAATTATAAAGACGGATACTATGGCTACACCTTC
-	TRBV18	TRBJ1-2	12	-	CASSPETAGYTF	TGTGCCAGCTCACCGGAGACGGCTGGCTACACCTTC
-	TRBV10-2	TRBJ1-4	16	once	CASSERRPGSNEKLFF	TGCGCCAGCAGTGAACGGAGGCCAGGATCAAATGAAAAACTGTTTTTT
-	TRBV7-9	TRBJ2-3	16	-	CASSEIPGPNTDTQYF	TGTGCCAGCAGTGAAATACCGGGGCCGAACACAGATACGCAGTATTTT
TRBD1	TRBV24-1	TRBJ1-1	17	-	CATSDEETGLSGTEAFF	TGTGCCACCAGTGACGAGGAGACAGGGTTATCGGGCACTGAAGCTTTCTTT
-	TRBV18	TRBJ2-7	17	-	CASSLLQQGRKTYEQYF	TGTGCCAGCTCACTCCTACAACAGGGGAGGAAGACCTACGAGCAGTACTTC
-	TRBV18	TRBJ1-4	11	-	CASSSLEKLFF	TGTGCCAGCTCTAGTTTGGAAAAACTGTTTTTT
-	TRBV5-1	TRBJ2-5	13	-	CASRYGQQETQYF	TGCGCCAGCAGATACGGGCAGCAAGAGACCCAGTACTTC
-	TRBV6-2/TRBV6-3	TRBJ2-1	15	-	CASSPNVGSYNEQFF	TGTGCCAGCAGCCCCAATGTGGGGTCCTACAATGAGCAGTTCTTC
-	TRBV28	TRBJ1-5	12	few	CASSQGFQPQHF	TGTGCCAGCAGCCAGGGGTTCCAGCCCCAGCATTTT
TRBD1	TRBV25-1	TRBJ2-4	14	-	CASSEPGQGNIQYF	TGTGCCAGCAGTGAACCGGGACAGGGTAACATTCAGTACTTC
-	TRBV11-1	TRBJ1-1	15	-	CASSPRGGWLTEAFF	TGTGCCAGCAGCCCCCGAGGGGGGTGGCTCACTGAAGCTTTCTTT
-	TRBV29-1	TRBJ1-1	14	-	CSVLLTGANTEAFF	TGCAGCGTTTTACTGACCGGGGCCAACACTGAAGCTTTCTTT
-	TRBV6-5	TRBJ1-2	11	-	CASIDSYGYTF	TGTGCCAGTATTGACAGTTACGGCTACACCTTC
-	TRBV30	TRBJ1-1	16	-	CAWTPGTREKNTEAFF	TGTGCCTGGACCCCGGGGACAAGGGAAAAGAACACTGAAGCTTTCTTT
-	TRBV29-1	TRBJ2-7	15	-	CSVSLPSHPGQEQYF	TGCAGCGTTTCTTTACCCTCCCACCCTGGTCAGGAGCAGTACTTC
-	TRBV7-8	TRBJ1-1	15	-	CASSLFGSLNTEAFF	TGTGCCAGCAGCTTATTTGGCAGCTTGAACACTGAAGCTTTCTTT
TRBD2	TRBV7-6	TRBJ2-3	18	once	CASNSLPSEAGDTDTQYF	TGTGCCAGCAACTCCCTTCCCTCCGAAGCGGGAGACACAGATACGCAGTATTTT
-	TRBV7-9	TRBJ1-1	14	-	CASTVKGVNTEAFF	TGTGCCAGCACTGTTAAGGGGGTGAACACTGAAGCTTTCTTT
-	TRBV3-1/TRBV3-2	TRBJ1-5	16	-	CASSPFGQSSNQPQHF	TGTGCCAGCAGCCCATTTGGACAGAGTAGCAATCAGCCCCAGCATTTT
-	TRBV5-1	TRBJ2-3	14	-	CASSLDGLPDTQYF	TGCGCCAGCAGCCTGGACGGACTTCCAGATACGCAGTATTTT
-	TRBV12-3/TRBV12-4	TRBJ2-6	13	-	CASSLPGANVLTF	TGTGCCAGCAGTTTACCCGGGGCCAACGTCCTGACTTTC
TRBD1	TRBV5-4	TRBJ1-2	13	-	CASSLEGANGYTF	TGTGCCAGCAGCTTGGAGGGGGCAAATGGCTACACCTTC
TRBD1	TRBV7-9	TRBJ2-7	14	-	CASSLAGTGYEQYF	TGTGCCAGCAGCTTAGCGGGGACAGGCTACGAGCAGTACTTC
-	TRBV20-1	TRBJ1-1	11	-	CSARDDSEAFF	TGCAGTGCTAGAGACGACAGTGAAGCTTTCTTT